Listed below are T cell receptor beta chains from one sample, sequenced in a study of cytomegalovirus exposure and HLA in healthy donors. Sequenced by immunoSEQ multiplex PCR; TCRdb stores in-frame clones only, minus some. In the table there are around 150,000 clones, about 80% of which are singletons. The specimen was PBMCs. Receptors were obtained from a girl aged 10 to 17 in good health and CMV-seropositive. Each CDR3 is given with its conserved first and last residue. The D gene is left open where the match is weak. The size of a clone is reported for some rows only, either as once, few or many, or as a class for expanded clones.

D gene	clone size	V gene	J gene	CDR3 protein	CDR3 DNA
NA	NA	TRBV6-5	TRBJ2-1	CATHRGGHHEQFF	TGTGCCACCCACAGGGGGGGGCACCATGAGCAGTTCTTC
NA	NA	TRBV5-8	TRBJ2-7	CASSLSLTGDYERYF	TGTGCCAGCAGCTTGTCTCTTACGGGAGACTACGAGCGGTACTTC
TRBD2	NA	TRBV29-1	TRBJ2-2	CSVQGTSGIVAGELFF	TGCAGCGTTCAGGGGACTAGCGGGATTGTTGCCGGGGAGCTGTTTTTT
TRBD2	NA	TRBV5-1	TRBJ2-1	CASSQGLAAADVREQFF	TGCGCCAGCAGCCAGGGACTAGCGGCCGCTGACGTCAGAGAGCAGTTCTTC
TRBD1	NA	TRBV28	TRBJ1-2	CASSFRGTADRGYTF	TGTGCCAGCAGTTTCCGAGGGACAGCCGACAGGGGCTACACCTTC
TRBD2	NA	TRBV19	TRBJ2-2	CASKWASGGPAAF	TGTGCCAGTAAATGGGCTAGCGGGGGACCAGCCGCTTTT
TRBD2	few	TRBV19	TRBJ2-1	CASSISGRADEQFF	TGTGCCAGTAGTATAAGCGGGAGGGCAGATGAGCAGTTCTTC
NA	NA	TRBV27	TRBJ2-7	CASRRDSPNYEQYF	TGTGCCAGCAGGAGGGACTCCCCAAACTACGAGCAGTACTTC
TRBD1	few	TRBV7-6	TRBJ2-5	CASSPGVQGSWETQYF	TGTGCCAGCAGCCCTGGGGTACAGGGGAGTTGGGAGACCCAGTACTTC
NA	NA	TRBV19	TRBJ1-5	CASSTDGHSNQPQHF	TGTGCCAGTAGTACGGATGGGCATAGCAATCAGCCCCAGCATTTT
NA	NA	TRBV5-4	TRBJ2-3	CASSERRGTDTQYF	TGTGCCAGCAGTGAGCGGCGGGGCACAGATACGCAGTATTTT
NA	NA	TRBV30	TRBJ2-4	CAWNLGGQAKNIQYF	TGTGCCTGGAACTTGGGAGGCCAAGCCAAAAACATTCAGTACTTC
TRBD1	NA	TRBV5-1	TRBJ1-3	CASSERDRMTGNTIYF	TGCGCCAGCAGCGAACGGGACAGGATGACTGGAAACACCATATATTTT
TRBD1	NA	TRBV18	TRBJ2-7	CASSPLGQGIYEQYF	TGTGCCAGCTCACCGCTCGGACAGGGGATCTACGAGCAGTACTTC
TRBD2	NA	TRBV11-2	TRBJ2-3	CASSSRLAGALRTDTQYF	TGTGCCAGCAGCTCCCGGCTAGCGGGGGCCTTACGCACAGATACGCAGTATTTT
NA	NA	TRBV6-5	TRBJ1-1	CASRSNLAYSEAFF	TGTGCCAGCAGGTCGAACTTAGCTTACTCTGAAGCTTTCTTT
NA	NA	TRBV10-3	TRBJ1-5	CAISEDTSNQPQHF	TGTGCCATCAGTGAGGACACTAGCAATCAGCCCCAGCATTTT
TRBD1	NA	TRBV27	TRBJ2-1	CASNDGTGAYNEQFF	TGTGCCAGCAACGACGGGACAGGGGCCTACAATGAGCAGTTCTTC
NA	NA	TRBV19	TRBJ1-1	CASLGGVTMNTEAFF	TGTGCCAGTCTGGGCGGGGTAACGATGAACACTGAAGCTTTCTTT
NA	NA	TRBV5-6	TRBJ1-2	CASSLPTVTEGNYGYTF	TGTGCCAGCAGCCTCCCAACAGTGACCGAGGGTAACTATGGCTACACCTTC
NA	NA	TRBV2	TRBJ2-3	CASSDLGRNTQYF	TGTGCCAGCAGTGATCTGGGGCGAAATACGCAGTATTTT
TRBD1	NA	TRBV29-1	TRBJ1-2	CSVEEGQGYTF	TGCAGCGTTGAAGAGGGACAGGGCTACACCTTC
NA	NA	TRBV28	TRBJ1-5	CASSLREESNQPQHF	TGTGCCAGCAGTCTCCGGGAGGAAAGCAATCAGCCCCAGCATTTT
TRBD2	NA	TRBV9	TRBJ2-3	CASSVEIQRGADTQYF	TGTGCCAGCAGCGTAGAAATCCAGCGGGGGGCAGATACGCAGTATTTT
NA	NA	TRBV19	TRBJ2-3	CASSIQGQNADTQYF	TGTGCCAGTAGTATTCAGGGGCAGAACGCAGATACGCAGTATTTT
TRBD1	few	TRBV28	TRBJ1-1	CASSSDRELLNTEAFF	TGTGCCAGCAGTTCGGACAGGGAGCTTTTGAACACTGAAGCTTTCTTT
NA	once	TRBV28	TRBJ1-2	CASSYSTGFVNYGYTF	TGTGCCAGCAGTTACTCGACAGGATTCGTTAACTATGGCTACACCTTC
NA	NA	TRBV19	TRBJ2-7	CASSQGRNYEQYF	TGTGCCAGTAGTCAGGGTCGAAACTACGAGCAGTACTTC
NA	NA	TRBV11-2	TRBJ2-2	CASRIGTRTGELFF	TGTGCCAGCAGGATCGGGACAAGGACCGGGGAGCTGTTTTTT